The 20 T cell receptor beta chains below were found in one sample sequenced in a study of cytomegalovirus exposure and HLA in healthy donors. The PCR had 60 Vbeta and 13 Jbeta primers. TCRdb's table, derived via immunoSEQ multiplex PCR, lists solely in-frame clones and lacks some. The table includes some 100,000 clones, approximately 73% detected once. Sample: PBMCs. These receptors came from a woman in her forties or fifties in good health and CMV-seropositive.

This clone was counted a single time. This chain connects TRBV6-5 to TRBJ2-1; D perhaps matches TRBD1 (6 bases). Germline-derived CDR1 and CDR2 are MNHEY and SVGAGI. The CDR3 is 15 residues long. V lost 6 bases to trimming and J lost 5 bases, with 17 bases between them. The CDR3 nucleotides are TGTGCCAGCAGACATGACAGGCACGTCAACAATGAGCAGTTCTTC. Its protein is CASRHDRHVNNEQFF.

This clone was counted a single time. J is TRBJ2-7 and V is TRBV7-9, with 7 positions matching TRBD1. Germline V gene data show CDR1 as SEHNR and CDR2 as FQNEAQ (reference sequence). The CDR3 is 14 residues long. V lost 5 bases to trimming and J lost 6 bases; unmatched junction nucleotides: 10. CDR3 sequence reads: CASSEPTGSGEQYF. The CDR3 DNA reads as TGTGCCAGCAGCGAACCGACAGGGTCCGGCGAGCAGTACTTC. Looking up the rest from reference TRBV7-9 and TRBJ2-7 gives the full variable domain: DTGVSQNPRHKITKRGQNVTFRCDPISEHNRLYWYRQTLGQGPEFLTYFQNEAQLEKSRLLSDRFSAERPKGSFSTLEIQRTEQGDSAMYLCASSEPTGSGEQYFGPGTRLTVT.

The J gene is TRBJ2-3, the V gene TRBV7-6, with D maybe TRBD1 (6 bases). From germline, CDR1 is SGHVS and CDR2 FNYEAQ. This CDR3 has 15 amino acids. V gave up 3 bases and J gave up 9 bases, with 19 bases separating them. The DNA for the CDR3 is TGTGCCAGCAGCTTGTATCTAGCAGGGGTTGAAACGCAGTATTTT. As protein: CASSLYLAGVETQYF.

The chain's CDR3 is CACQGSAEAFF. The CDR3 bases are TGTGCCTGTCAGGGGTCGGCTGAAGCTTTCTTT. The chain recombines TRBV30 with TRBJ1-1; possibly TRBD1 for D (6 bases). Between the trimmed V and J ends, which lost 6 bases and 6 bases, there was a span of 11 bases. The CDR3 has 11 residues. The germline V gene has CDR1 GTSNPN and CDR2 SVGIG (reference sequence).

The chain is built from TRBV7-8 and TRBJ1-1; tentatively, D is TRBD1 (5 bases). Germline assignment: CDR1 SGHVS and CDR2 FQNEAQ. The CDR3 runs to 14 residues. Between the trimmed V and J ends, which lost 5 bases and 1 base, there was a span of 11 bases. This CDR3 is CASSPGLPNTEAFF. Written as DNA, the CDR3 is TGTGCCAGCAGCCCGGGACTGCCGAACACTGAAGCTTTCTTT.

The chain links TRBV5-1 to TRBJ1-6, with D maybe TRBD1 (6 bases). The CDR3 has 15 amino acids. Germline V lookup: CDR1 SGHRS, CDR2 YFSETQ. Trimming left V 3 bases short and J 6 bases short, with 13 bases between. The CDR3 DNA follows: TGCGCCAGCAGCTCCCGACAGGACGGTAATTCACCCCTCCACTTT. It translates to CASSSRQDGNSPLHF.

This clone was seen just once. The CDR3 DNA sequence: TGTGCCAGCAGCTTCCTGACTAGCGGGAGGGCCAACGAGCAGTACTTC. Protein product: CASSFLTSGRANEQYF. The genes are TRBV7-3 and TRBJ2-5; 14 bases are shared with TRBD2. Gene TRBJ2-7 matches the end of the DNA better, so the J call may be wrong. The CDR3 extends over 16 amino acids. Per the germline V gene, CDR1 is SGHTA and CDR2 is FQGTGA.

This clone has more than one count but fewer than ten. The V and J genes are TRBV9 and TRBJ2-3, with D tentatively TRBD1 (5 bases). Germline lookup yields CDR1 SGDLS and CDR2 YYNGEE. V was clipped by 1 base and J by 4 bases, with 10 bases between them. The CDR3 contains 14 residues. The CDR3 nucleotides read TGTGCCAGCAGCGTACTCAGGGCAGCAGATACGCAGTATTTT. It encodes CASSVLRAADTQYF.

Only one count was recorded for this clone. The rearrangement joins TRBV2 to TRBJ1-2, with TRBD1 matching 9 bases. CDR3 size: 15 residues. Germline V lookup: CDR1 SNHLY, CDR2 FYNNEI. J was trimmed by 8 bases and V by 0 bases; bases with no gene match: 7. CDR3 protein: CASSEALGTGNGYTF. The CDR3 nucleotides are TGTGCCAGCAGTGAAGCGCTTGGGACAGGGAACGGCTACACCTTC.

The table lists this clone with a count of one. The chain is built from TRBV10-3 and TRBJ1-5; D gene uncertain. Germline loops: CDR1 ENHRY, CDR2 SYGVKD. The V end lost 2 bases, the J end lost 1 base, and 9 bases lay between the germline ends. The CDR3 length is 15 residues. CDR3 region: CAISEAPMSNQPQHF. In DNA form, the CDR3 reads TGTGCCATCAGTGAGGCACCTATGAGCAATCAGCCCCAGCATTTT.

The genes are TRBV14 and TRBJ2-1, with D maybe TRBD2 (6 bases). Deletions cut 4 bases from V and 4 bases from J, with 11 bases between. Germline CDR1 and CDR2: SGHDN and FVKESK. This CDR3 comprises 14 residues. The CDR3 is CASSLGSGYNEQFF. CDR3 bases: TGTGCCAGCAGCCTCGGGAGTGGGTACAATGAGCAGTTCTTC. Using reference TRBV14 and TRBJ2-1 for the parts outside the CDR3, the full variable domain is EAGVTQFPSHSVIEKGQTVTLRCDPISGHDNLYWYRRVMGKEIKFLLHFVKESKQDESGMPNNRFLAERTGGTYSTLKVQPAELEDSGVYFCASSLGSGYNEQFFGPGTRLTVL.

This chain connects TRBV9 to TRBJ1-6; D is uncertain. The V and J ends lost 8 bases and 8 bases respectively, with 14 bases between them. The germline V gene encodes CDR1 SGDLS and CDR2 YYNGEE. The CDR3 contains 13 residues. CDR3 coding DNA: TGTGCCAGTTCGCAAGAACTCGATTCACCCCTCCACTTT. Protein sequence: CASSQELDSPLHF.

The chain employs TRBV30 and TRBJ2-1; TRBD2 matches 11 bases. From germline, CDR1 is GTSNPN and CDR2 SVGIG (reference sequence). This CDR3 region has 13 residues. V lost 4 bases and J lost 7; bases outside the gene matches: 3. CDR3: CAWTSGRWNEQFF. In DNA, the CDR3 is TGTGCCTGGACTAGCGGGAGGTGGAATGAGCAGTTCTTC. Full variable domain (remainder filled in from reference TRBV30 and TRBJ2-1): SQTIHQWPATLVQPVGSPLSLECTVEGTSNPNLYWYRQAAGRGLQLLFYSVGIGQISSEVPQNLSASRPQDRQFILSSKKLLLSDSGFYLCAWTSGRWNEQFFGPGTRLTVL.

The chain links TRBV14 to TRBJ2-2; 10 bases agree with TRBD2. Trimming cost V 2 bases and J 10 bases; bases outside gene matches: 7. The CDR3 is made up of 15 amino acids. Germline V gene sequence: CDR1 SGHDN, CDR2 FVKESK. The CDR3 nucleotides are TGTGCCAGCAGCCAACGAGCGGGGGGGGCTGCGGAGCTGTTTTTT. The encoded protein is CASSQRAGGAAELFF.

This clone was seen only a few times. The chain links TRBV5-4 to TRBJ1-1; 10 nucleotides agree with TRBD1. Germline assignment: CDR1 SGHNT and CDR2 YYREEE (reference sequence). Germline trimming cut 4 bases from V and 0 bases from J; bases unmatched to any gene: 3. The CDR3 loop spans 15 amino acids. The CDR3 is CASSVDRGLNTEAFF. CDR3 nucleotide sequence: TGTGCCAGCAGCGTAGACAGGGGGCTGAACACTGAAGCTTTCTTT.

The chain links TRBV10-2 to TRBJ2-7; 9 nucleotides match TRBD1. The CDR3 consists of 16 residues. Trimming cost V 3 bases and J 5 bases; bases outside gene matches: 11. Germline loops: CDR1 WSHSY, CDR2 SAAADI. The CDR3 loop is CASSDPAGTGNHEQYF. As DNA, the CDR3 is TGCGCCAGCAGTGACCCCGCCGGGACAGGGAACCACGAGCAGTACTTC.

V is TRBV19 and J is TRBJ1-1; D is perhaps TRBD1 (6 bases). V lost 0 bases to trimming and J lost 12 bases, with 14 bases between them. There are 13 residues in the CDR3. Germline lookup yields CDR1 LNHDA and CDR2 SQIVND (reference sequence). DNA for the CDR3: TGTGCCAGTAGTATAGACACTACAGGGTCACCTTTCTTT. It is translated as CASSIDTTGSPFF.

As for this clone: One end of the junction does not line up with germline, which may come from a read error. The rearrangement uses TRBV29-1 and TRBJ2-3, with a possible D match to TRBD1 (5 bases). CDR3 length: 12 amino acids. Germline CDR1 reads SQVTM; CDR2 reads ANQGSEA. For the CDR3, the DNA is TGCACCCTCCTCGACGGCACAGGTACGCAGTATTTT. Translation: CTLLDGTGTQYF.

J is TRBJ2-3 and V is TRBV5-1; tentatively, D is TRBD1 (5 bases). The CDR3 is made up of 14 amino acids. V lost 2 bases and J lost 3, with 10 bases in between. In germline, CDR1 is SGHRS, CDR2 YFSETQ. The CDR3 DNA sequence: TGCGCCAGCAGCTTCAGTGACAGAACAGATACGCAGTATTTT. This encodes CASSFSDRTDTQYF.

Turning to this clone: The same CDR3 also results from other DNA sequences found in this sample. This chain connects TRBV6-1 to TRBJ2-7; D gene unclear. The CDR3 consists of 12 residues. From germline, CDR1 is MNHNS and CDR2 SASEGT. Trimming removed 9 bases at V and 7 bases at J, with 16 bases between. CDR3 sequence reads: CASSFLSYEQYF. CDR3 nucleotide sequence: TGTGCCAGTTCGTTCCTGTCTTATGAGCAGTACTTC.